This TCR beta chain emerged from a study of T cell repertoires in cytomegalovirus infection. About the study: The public TCR beta signatures pointed to both CMV infection and matching HLA type.

TCRdb passed the reads through MiXCR, listing each CDR3 protein once. The table shows under 200,000 distinct CDR3 sequences, with less than 25% occurring only once. Regarding this clonotype: No antigen is known for it.

Germline V gene sequence: CDR1 SGHVS, CDR2 FNYEAQ. The CDR3 has 13 amino acids. The V end was cut by 1 base, the J end by 6 bases, with 10 bases between. The chain links TRBV7-6 to TRBJ2-7, with unresolved D. The input for sequencing was CD8+ T cells from cultured PBMCs, taken from culture after CMV antigen stimulation. The source of this sequence is a human donor in good health (CMV status not recorded). Some clones in this sample may be carry-over from other donors' samples. DNA of the CDR3: TGTGCCAGCAGCTTAGGATCAGGTACCGAGCAGTACTTC. It translates to CASSLGSGTEQYF.